This T cell receptor beta chain was recorded in a study of CD8 T cells in ankylosing spondylitis. This clonotype was counted between two and nine times. Its specificity is unknown. By quantitative 5'-RACE with molecular barcodes, the TCR beta libraries were made. MiXCR, run by TCRdb on the 5' RACE reads, gives a single entry per CDR3 protein. Here the sample spans tens of thousands of distinct CDR3 sequences, around 5.2% being singletons. Germline lookup yields CDR1 SGDLS and CDR2 YYNGEE. CDR3 length: 16 amino acids. The V end was cut by 3 bases, the J end by 6 bases, with 19 bases between. Findings and caveats of the study: Earlier studies detected some motif variants in reactive arthritis synovial fluid and blood.

The sequence was collected from a female donor with ankylosing spondylitis or in good health (not recorded which). Sequencing was done on a sample of blood, either unsorted or a sorted T cell fraction (not recorded which). The V and J genes are TRBV9 and TRBJ2-1; maybe TRBD1 (6 bases). The DNA for the CDR3 is TGTGCCAGCAGCGCCTGGTTGGGGGTAGGGGGCAATGAGCAGTTCTTC. It is translated as CASSAWLGVGGNEQFF.